A selection of T cell receptor beta chains follows, all from one sample in a study of blood T cell repertoires in COVID-19. Only in-frame clones appear in the TCRdb table, and some are missing; sequencing was by immunoSEQ multiplex PCR. Counted here are around 190,000 clones, around 83% occurring once; the ten biggest clones make up 6.5% to 10%. Sequenced: peripheral blood. The receptors come from a woman between 55 and 75 years old with acute or convalescent COVID-19. Both conserved end residues are part of each CDR3. A D gene is named only where the DNA matches it firmly.

TRBJ2-1	TRBV5-1	TRBD2	TGCGCCAGCAGCGCGGGACTAGCGGGACTTTACAATGAGCAGTTCTTC	CASSAGLAGLYNEQFF
TRBJ2-2	TRBV9	TRBD2	TGTGCCAGCAGCGTAGCTCCTAGCGGGATTTCGGCCGGGGAGCTGTTTTTT	CASSVAPSGISAGELFF
TRBJ2-7	TRBV3-1/TRBV3-2	TRBD1	TGTGCCAGCAGCAACGACAGGGGATACGAGCAGTACTTC	CASSNDRGYEQYF
TRBJ1-2	TRBV14	TRBD1	TGTGCCAGCAGCCAAGGGTCAGCCAGGGGGCGGCTCGGCTATGGCTACACCTTC	CASSQGSARGRLGYGYTF
TRBJ2-1	TRBV5-5	TRBD1	TGTGCCAGCAGCTTGTCGGACAGGGGCTACAATGAGCAGTTCTTC	CASSLSDRGYNEQFF
TRBJ2-3	TRBV5-1	NA	TGCGCCAGCAGCGTCCCACAGGGTCGAGGGGCAGATACGCAGTATTTT	CASSVPQGRGADTQYF
TRBJ1-5	TRBV19	TRBD1	TGTGCCAGTACCACACAGGGCCAGGGGGTCGGACAGCCCCAGCATTTT	CASTTQGQGVGQPQHF
TRBJ1-4	TRBV7-9	TRBD1	TGTGCCAGCAGCCAGACAGGGGGGGACGAAAAACTGTTTTTT	CASSQTGGDEKLFF
TRBJ1-5	TRBV19	NA	TGTGCCAGTAGGGTTGATTTCAGGGATAGCAATCAGCCCCAGCATTTT	CASRVDFRDSNQPQHF
TRBJ1-5	TRBV7-8	NA	TGTGCCAGCAGCTTATGGCTGAATCAGCCCCAGCATTTT	CASSLWLNQPQHF
TRBJ2-4	TRBV6-5	TRBD1	TGTGCCAGCGGGACAGCTAGAAACATTCAGTACTTC	CASGTARNIQYF
TRBJ2-1	TRBV11-2	TRBD2	TGTGCCAGCAGCCCTAGAACTAGCGGAACTAGTGAGCAGTTCTTC	CASSPRTSGTSEQFF
TRBJ2-1	TRBV6-5	NA	TGTGCCAGCACGGGGACATCGGAGTTCTTC	CASTGTSEFF
TRBJ2-2	TRBV10-3	TRBD2	TGTGCCATCAGGCCTAGCGGGAGTAAGGACACCGGGGAGCTGTTTTTT	CAIRPSGSKDTGELFF
TRBJ2-1	TRBV12-3/TRBV12-4	NA	TGTGCCAGCAGTCCTGGACAGTTTAGGGGGTTCTTC	CASSPGQFRGFF